This T cell receptor (beta chain) originates from a study of early T cells in non-severe SARS-CoV-2 infection. Study-wide background: Bulk RNA isolated from unsorted whole blood underwent sequencing; chains were not paired. Overall study results and limits: Matches to VDJdb favored anti-spike CD8 responses and missed private and CD4 specificities.

In the library, individual cDNA molecules carried attached unique molecular identifiers. TCRdb reprocessed the 5' RACE reads via MiXCR and lists one record per CDR3 protein. The sample has around 70,000 distinct CDR3 sequences; 10% to 15% are singletons. This clonotype was observed a few times. What it binds is unknown. This CDR3 contains 14 residues. This chain joins TRBV21-1 and TRBJ1-1; no DNA check was done on the table's D call, TRBD1. TRBV21-1 is marked as a pseudogene. Sequencing input: whole blood. The clonotype was recovered from an adult who was a healthcare worker with PCR-confirmed SARS-CoV-2 infection or an uninfected control (not recorded which). CDR3 nucleotides: TGTGCCAGCAGTGGGACAGAGTATGGGACTGAAGCTTTCTTT. Translation: CASSGTEYGTEAFF.